Listed below are T cell receptor beta chains from one sample, sequenced in a study of graft-versus-host responses after intestinal transplantation. Assay used: immunoSEQ multiplex PCR; TCRdb lists only in-frame clones, some missing. The sample gives about 18,000 clones, around 82% of which show up once; approximately 5% is in the top ten. The material was ileum tissue, obtained 17 days after transplant. The origin of the receptors is a human patient who received an intestinal transplant, so some T cells may come from the graft donor. Each CDR3 is given with its conserved first and last residue. Not all rows give a size; the values are once, few, many and, for expanded clones, a class.

few | TRBV6-4 | CASSERGNTEAFF
NA | TRBV4-1 | CASSQAAGTLLSYEQYF
NA | TRBV9 | CASSVGGQGRNYGYTF
once | TRBV4-1 | CASSQDLGPPLGTDTQYF
NA | TRBV2 | CASSELFRAHNQPQHF
NA | TRBV4-1 | CASSQGPNTDTQYF
NA | TRBV29-1 | CSVEQGVDEQYF
NA | TRBV7-2 | CASTTGGGLLETQYF
few | TRBV4-1 | CASSLPGSNSPLHF
few | TRBV6-1 | CASREGAGLAFF
NA | TRBV7-2 | CASSLGGAGNEKLFF
once | TRBV4-3 | CASSQETPGTGRGEAFF
NA | TRBV28 | CASSLSTPNTQYF
NA | TRBV28 | CASSFRGGRITGISYEQYF
NA | TRBV7-9 | CASSLGVYEQYF
once | TRBV28 | CASSFQRPTGTGELFF
NA | TRBV6-1 | CASSGTTPGTGANVLTF
NA | TRBV19 | CASSTPEWPTYGELFF
NA | TRBV30 | CAWSRGSNTEAFF
NA | TRBV7-3 | CASSRIAGGARGEQFF
few | TRBV19 | CASRRTGFYGYTF
NA | TRBV7-9 | CASSLDSRTGAPLGYEQYF
NA | TRBV14 | CASSQRSSCYEQYF
NA | TRBV19 | CASSIRGGARETQYF
NA | TRBV30 | CAWSPHRPGSYNEQFF
NA | TRBV5-4 | CASSWGQGANTGELFF
few | TRBV5-4 | CASSLSGTGATGELFF
NA | TRBV5-3 | CARSKDRVGDGYTF
NA | TRBV5-1 | CASSLQGSGYTF
NA | TRBV11-2 | CASSARGRGTDTQYF
large | TRBV28 | CASSSEGVDEQFF
NA | TRBV18 | CASSPLTLWTQYF
NA | TRBV2 | CASSEGTQYF
NA | TRBV11-1 | CASSLLDNEQFF
once | TRBV5-4 | CASSLGLDGYVQYF
medium-sized | TRBV5-6 | CASSLEGQGQETQYF
NA | TRBV27 | CASSWSGRHHYGYTF
NA | TRBV18 | CASSSLTSGSLGEQYF
NA | TRBV9 | CASSVGTSGSNEQYF
once | TRBV6-1 | CASSVRPGTGAVYGYTF
NA | TRBV7-2 | CASSFPGTVTGELFF
few | TRBV4-3 | CASSQEDRIEAGGDTQYF
NA | TRBV12-1 | CASSSEGTREQYF
few | TRBV7-8 | CASSLGPLNDYSNQPQHF
NA | TRBV9 | CASSLSPSYEQYF
NA | TRBV28 | CASSARRSSSYNEQFF
NA | TRBV5-1 | CASSLGAGRGGNEQFF
NA | TRBV5-1 | CASSPRQGEAYEQYF
NA | TRBV13 | CASRSGQGETDTQYF
NA | TRBV6-6 | CASSGDRGVYTF
NA | TRBV30 | CAWSVLGAGGPVNEQFF
NA | TRBV6-1 | CASSSWQGQSYEQYF
NA | TRBV2 | CASSGTAGNTIYF